These 9 T cell receptor beta chains share one sample of origin, sequenced in a study of blood T cell repertoires in COVID-19. The method was immunoSEQ multiplex PCR; TCRdb's version includes in-frame clones alone and lacks a portion of them. The sample has some 86,000 clones, over 65% seen once. The sample consisted of peripheral blood. The origin of the receptors is an older woman with acute or convalescent COVID-19.

The chain recombines TRBV19 with TRBJ1-2, with 10 bases fitting TRBD1. Germline V gene data show CDR1 as LNHDA and CDR2 as SQIVND (reference sequence). The CDR3 has 14 residues. J gave up 5 bases and V 6 bases, and 6 bases lay outside the gene matches. The CDR3 sequence: CASSTTGGIYGYTF. The CDR3 bases are TGTGCCAGTAGCACGACAGGGGGCATTTATGGCTACACCTTC.

The chain combines TRBV7-8 with TRBJ2-1, with TRBD1 as a possible D gene (6 bases). CDR1 and CDR2 from the germline V gene are SGHVS and FQNEAQ. V lost 1 base and J 7 bases, leaving 8 bases between the germline ends. The CDR3 length is 13 residues. CDR3 region: CASSLGGPNEQFF. CDR3 DNA sequence: TGTGCCAGCAGCTTAGGGGGGCCAAATGAGCAGTTCTTC. The full variable domain, completed using reference TRBV7-8 and TRBJ2-1, is GAGVSQSPRYKVAKRGQDVALRCDPISGHVSLFWYQQALGQGPEFLTYFQNEAQLDKSGLPSDRFFAERPEGSVSTLKIQRTQQEDSAVYLCASSLGGPNEQFFGPGTRLTVL.

The V gene is TRBV19, the J gene TRBJ1-5, with 9 bases identical to TRBD1. Germline V gives CDR1 LNHDA, CDR2 SQIVND (reference sequence). Losses at the gene ends were 10 bases for V and 0 bases for J; bases not matched to a gene: 16. The CDR3 totals 18 residues. The DNA for the CDR3 is TGTGCCACAAGCCCCAGGGGACAGGGTCAATATAGCAATCAGCCCCAGCATTTT. It specifies CATSPRGQGQYSNQPQHF.

The V gene is TRBV6-2 or TRBV6-3, the J gene TRBJ1-5, with D possibly being TRBD1 (6 bases). The CDR3 spans 16 residues. Deletions cut 6 bases from V and 0 bases from J, with 15 bases between. CDR1 and CDR2 from the germline V gene are MNHEY and SVGEGT. The CDR3 nucleotides are TGTGCCAGCAGCCCTTTCCAGGGGATTAGCAATCAGCCCCAGCATTTT. This sequence encodes CASSPFQGISNQPQHF.

The chain has TRBV21-1 and TRBJ2-5; TRBD1 reflects the table's D call only, with no check against the DNA. TRBV21-1 is recorded as a pseudogene. The length of the CDR3 is 16 residues. CDR3 amino acids: CASSFRWGPPGETQYF. CDR3 DNA sequence: TGTGCCAGCAGCTTCCGATGGGGGCCCCCGGGAGAGACCCAGTACTTC.

The chain has TRBV30 and TRBJ1-1; possibly TRBD1 for D (6 bases). Germline CDR1 is GTSNPN and CDR2 is SVGIG (reference sequence). This CDR3 is 14 amino acids long. V shed 0 bases and J shed 5 bases, with 13 bases lying between them. CDR3 nucleotides: TGTGCCTGGAGTGTGTCCGGGGGGCATACTGAAGCTTTCTTT. Translated: CAWSVSGGHTEAFF.

V is TRBV7-2 and J is TRBJ2-5; TRBD2 agrees at 9 bases. The CDR3 is 16 amino acids. J was trimmed by 7 bases and V by 2 bases; bases with no gene match: 11. CDR1 and CDR2 from the germline V gene are SGHTA and FQGNSA. The CDR3 loop reads CASSLPLGGGEGTQYF. CDR3 DNA sequence: TGTGCCAGCAGCTTACCGCTCGGCGGGGGGGAAGGGACCCAGTACTTC.

Of note for this clone: This specimen includes other DNA sequences encoding the same CDR3. The V call is TRBV7-9, the J call TRBJ2-2; 10 bases fit TRBD2. Germline lookup yields CDR1 SEHNR and CDR2 FQNEAQ (reference sequence). The trim removed 5 bases at V and 0 bases at J, leaving 3 bases unmatched. The length of the CDR3 is 16 residues. CDR3: CASSPGLAANTGELFF. CDR3 in DNA: TGTGCCAGCAGCCCTGGACTAGCGGCGAACACCGGGGAGCTGTTTTTT. The whole variable domain, filled in from reference TRBV7-9 and TRBJ2-2, reads DTGVSQNPRHKITKRGQNVTFRCDPISEHNRLYWYRQTLGQGPEFLTYFQNEAQLEKSRLLSDRFSAERPKGSFSTLEIQRTEQGDSAMYLCASSPGLAANTGELFFGEGSRLTVL.

This chain uses TRBV27 with TRBJ1-2; weak D call: TRBD1 (5 bases). This CDR3 has 15 residues. With 2 bases removed from V and 4 bases from J, the gap between germline ends came to 14 bases. Germline V CDR1 and CDR2: MNHEY, SMNVEV (reference sequence). The CDR3 sequence is CASSLAREDFYGYTF. The CDR3 DNA is TGTGCCAGCAGTTTAGCCAGGGAGGACTTCTATGGCTACACCTTC.